This is a list of T cell receptor beta chains from one sample in a study of blood T cell repertoires in COVID-19. The data were produced by immunoSEQ multiplex PCR, yet TCRdb's version contains in-frame clones alone and is incomplete. The data contain 120,000 or so clones, about 86% of them seen just once; the ten biggest clones take up approximately 16%. The sequencing input was peripheral blood. The receptors stem from a woman aged 45-65 years with acute or convalescent COVID-19. The CDR3 runs from the conserved cysteine through the conserved F or W. D genes are given only for firm matches. Expanded clones get a size class; other rows say once, few or many, or leave the size out.

CDR3aa	CDR3nt	abundance	v_gene	j_gene	d_gene
CASSQVQWGRSSYGYTF	TGCGCCAGCAGCCAAGTTCAATGGGGCAGATCTAGCTATGGCTACACCTTC	NA	TRBV4-1	TRBJ1-2	NA
CASSLETGILYEQYF	TGTGCCAGCAGCTTAGAGACAGGTATCCTCTACGAGCAGTACTTC	NA	TRBV7-8	TRBJ2-7	NA
CASSAVPATNEKLFF	TGTGCCAGCAGTGCGGTACCTGCAACTAATGAAAAACTGTTTTTT	NA	TRBV2	TRBJ1-4	NA
CASSEVQGVTQYF	TGTGCCAGCAGTGAAGTACAGGGAGTTACGCAGTATTTT	NA	TRBV6-1	TRBJ2-3	NA
CATSGRGWIGGPYEQYF	TGTGCCACCAGCGGACGGGGGTGGATAGGGGGCCCCTACGAGCAGTACTTC	once	TRBV15	TRBJ2-7	NA
CASSFTSNHEQFF	TGTGCCAGCAGCTTTACTAGTAACCATGAGCAGTTCTTC	few	TRBV11-3	TRBJ2-1	NA
CASQGQGDYGYTF	TGTGCCAGCCAGGGACAGGGAGACTATGGCTACACCTTC	NA	TRBV25-1	TRBJ1-2	TRBD1
CASSQNGQGEPVVYGYTF	TGCGCCAGCAGCCAAAACGGACAGGGGGAACCCGTTGTCTATGGCTACACCTTC	NA	TRBV4-1	TRBJ1-2	TRBD1
CASSRGQGAVYGYTF	TGTGCCAGCAGCCGCGGACAGGGGGCCGTGTATGGCTACACCTTC	NA	TRBV6-5	TRBJ1-2	TRBD1
CASRDTGRTNYGYTF	TGCGCCAGCAGGGACACAGGGCGAACTAACTATGGCTACACCTTC	NA	TRBV10-1	TRBJ1-2	NA
CASSPQSVGLVYGYTF	TGTGCCAGCAGTCCCCAATCGGTGGGCCTGGTCTATGGCTACACCTTC	NA	TRBV27	TRBJ1-2	NA
CASSLSGGQEEFF	TGTGCCAGCAGCTTATCGGGGGGTCAAGAAGAGTTCTTC	NA	TRBV7-9	TRBJ2-1	TRBD2
CASSKGGGHTDTQYF	TGTGCCAGTAGTAAGGGGGGAGGGCACACAGATACGCAGTATTTT	NA	TRBV19	TRBJ2-3	NA
CASSEASGSYEQYF	TGTGCCAGCAGTGAAGCGTCTGGGAGCTACGAGCAGTACTTC	NA	TRBV6-1	TRBJ2-7	NA
CASSESVGQPTDTQYF	TGTGCCAGCAGTGAATCGGTAGGACAGCCCACAGATACGCAGTATTTT	NA	TRBV25-1	TRBJ2-3	NA
CASTGGNSYNEQFF	TGCGCCAGCACCGGGGGAAACTCCTACAATGAGCAGTTCTTC	NA	TRBV5-1	TRBJ2-1	NA
CASSYQPRTGGYGYTF	TGTGCCAGCAGTTACCAACCTCGGACAGGGGGCTATGGCTACACCTTC	NA	TRBV6-6	TRBJ1-2	TRBD1
CASSLALERGSKETQYF	TGTGCCAGCAGCTTAGCGCTTGAGAGGGGGTCGAAAGAGACCCAGTACTTC	few	TRBV7-8	TRBJ2-5	NA
CASSVSGGYRDGYTF	TGTGCCAGCAGCGTCTCAGGGGGATATAGGGATGGCTACACCTTC	NA	TRBV9	TRBJ1-2	TRBD1
CASSGRGSGYNSPLHF	TGTGCCAGCAGTGGTCGGGGGTCTGGCTATAATTCACCCCTCCACTTT	NA	TRBV2	TRBJ1-6	NA
CAISVDRTPPYGYTF	TGTGCCATCAGTGTGGACAGGACCCCACCCTATGGCTACACCTTC	NA	TRBV10-3	TRBJ1-2	TRBD1
CASSSPQGREAKQYF	TGTGCCAGCAGTTCTCCCCAGGGACGGGAGGCGAAGCAGTACTTC	NA	TRBV6-6	TRBJ2-7	TRBD2
CASSVVGGGEQFF	TGCGCCAGCAGTGTCGTGGGGGGAGGTGAGCAGTTCTTC	once	TRBV10-1	TRBJ2-1	NA
CASSPRQGIYAGELFF	TGTGCCAGCAGTCCTCGACAGGGGATTTACGCCGGGGAGCTGTTTTTT	NA	TRBV2	TRBJ2-2	TRBD1
CASQLDFRGQLNTEAFF	TGTGCCAGTCAATTGGACTTTAGGGGACAGCTGAACACTGAAGCTTTCTTT	NA	TRBV19	TRBJ1-1	TRBD1
CASSRSQGSGANVLTF	TGTGCCAGCAGCCGATCCCAGGGCTCTGGGGCCAACGTCCTGACTTTC	NA	TRBV7-3	TRBJ2-6	NA
CASRPGQGDEKLFF	TGCGCCAGCAGGCCGGGACAGGGGGATGAAAAACTGTTTTTT	NA	TRBV5-1	TRBJ1-4	TRBD1